A single sample gave rise to the 12 T cell receptor beta chains below, sequenced in a study of CD8 T cells in Susac syndrome. A quantity of about 0.5 to 1 ug RNA underwent reverse transcription using random hexamers. TCRdb passed the immunoSEQ multiplex PCR reads through MiXCR, listing each CDR3 protein once. This sample has approximately 120,000 distinct CDR3 sequences, with about 95% found just once. Material: CD4+ T cells from PBMCs. The receptors stem from a human donor in good health.

The rearrangement joins TRBV5-6 to TRBJ1-5, with D possibly being TRBD1 (6 bases). Deletions cut 3 bases from V and 3 bases from J, with 13 bases between. This CDR3 has 15 amino acids. Looked up from germline, CDR1 is SGHDT and CDR2 is YYEEEE. The CDR3 DNA follows: TGTGCCAGCAGCTATTCCAGGGGTTTCAATCAGCCCCAGCATTTT. This gives the protein CASSYSRGFNQPQHF.

This chain connects TRBV2 to TRBJ2-4, with 7 bases fitting TRBD1. The CDR3 runs to 14 residues. Trimming at V came to 10 bases and at J to 3 bases, leaving 9 bases not matched to a gene. Germline V gives CDR1 SNHLY, CDR2 FYNNEI. The CDR3 sequence: CANGDRAYKNIQYF. The CDR3 DNA reads as TGTGCCAACGGAGACAGGGCGTACAAAAACATTCAGTACTTC.

The chain combines TRBV13 with TRBJ2-2, with D possibly TRBD2 on 5 matching bases. The CDR3 has 15 amino acids. CDR1 and CDR2 (germline): PRHDT, FYEKMQ (reference sequence). The ends were cut back, 2 bases at V and 7 bases at J, with 14 bases in the middle. The CDR3 DNA reads TGTGCCAGCAGCTTACGAACTTTACGGGGCGGGGAGCTGTTTTTT. This translates into CASSLRTLRGGELFF.

V usage is TRBV30 and J usage is TRBJ1-5, with a possible D match to TRBD1 (5 bases). The germline V and J ends were trimmed by 3 bases and 3 bases, with 15 bases remaining between them. CDR1 and CDR2 (germline): GTSNPN, SVGIG (reference sequence). This CDR3 has 15 residues. The CDR3 coding sequence is TGTGCCTGGAGCAAAGGACAAATCCCCAATCAGCCCCAGCATTTT. Its translation is CAWSKGQIPNQPQHF.

The chain has TRBV7-2 and TRBJ2-6, with D possibly matching TRBD2 (6 bases). CDR1 is SGHTA, CDR2 FQGNSA, per germline. V lost 7 bases to trimming and J lost 0 bases, with 16 bases between them. The CDR3 is 17 residues long. CDR3 nucleotides: TGTGCCAGCAACGACGGGGGAACTCGCTCTGGGGCCAACGTCCTGACTTTC. It yields the protein CASNDGGTRSGANVLTF.

In its sample, this clonotype was seen once. The chain carries TRBV28 and TRBJ2-7, with D possibly being TRBD2 (5 bases). This CDR3 region has 13 residues. In germline, CDR1 is MDHEN, CDR2 SYDVKM. V lost 3 bases and J 2 bases, leaving 8 bases between the germline ends. CDR3 coding DNA: TGTGCCAGCAGTTTGACTACCACCTACGAGCAGTACTTC. The encoded protein is CASSLTTTYEQYF.

J is TRBJ2-7 and V is TRBV15; possible D gene TRBD2, 7 bases. Germline CDR1 reads LNHNV; CDR2 reads YYDKDF (reference sequence). The V end was cut by 5 bases, the J end by 6 bases, with 11 bases between. The CDR3 sequence is 12 residues long. CDR3 nucleotide sequence: TGTGCCACCAGCCAAGGGGGGGTCGAGCAGTACTTC. Protein sequence: CATSQGGVEQYF. Together with reference TRBV15 and TRBJ2-7, the CDR3 gives the full variable domain: DAMVIQNPRYQVTQFGKPVTLSCSQTLNHNVMYWYQQKSSQAPKLLFHYYDKDFNNEADTPDNFQSRRPNTSFCFLDIRSPGLGDTAMYLCATSQGGVEQYFGPGTRLTVT.

This clonotype appeared once. This chain connects TRBV29-1 to TRBJ2-3, with 11 positions matching TRBD2. The CDR3 covers 15 residues. The germline V gene has CDR1 SQVTM and CDR2 ANQGSEA. J gave up 0 bases and V 6 bases, and 5 bases lay outside the gene matches. The CDR3 nucleotides read TGCAGCGTCGGGAGGACTAGCGGGAGCACAGATACGCAGTATTTT. This translates into CSVGRTSGSTDTQYF.

This chain links TRBV6-1 with TRBJ2-5; 7 bases fit TRBD2. The V gene's germline CDR1 is MNHNS and CDR2 SASEGT. CDR3 length equals 16 residues. With V trimmed by 2 bases and J by 1 base, 7 bases remained unmatched. The CDR3: CASSEQGGGPQETQYF. Written as DNA, the CDR3 is TGTGCCAGCAGTGAACAAGGCGGGGGACCCCAAGAGACCCAGTACTTC.

V gene TRBV20-1 combines with J gene TRBJ2-3, with no clear D. From germline, CDR1 is DFQATT and CDR2 SNEGSKA (reference sequence). The CDR3 runs 15 residues. V was pared by 0 bases and J by 0 bases, with 10 bases between. The CDR3 is CSARDDARSTDTQYF. For the CDR3, the DNA is TGCAGTGCTAGAGATGATGCCAGGAGCACAGATACGCAGTATTTT.

This chain uses TRBV4-2 with TRBJ2-2; 8 positions agree with TRBD2. CDR1 and CDR2 (germline): LGHNA, YNFKEQ. This CDR3 contains 15 residues. The junction had 4 bases not matched to a gene; V was cut back by 0 bases and J by 7 bases. The CDR3 region is CASSQERGAVGELFF. DNA of the CDR3: TGTGCCAGCAGCCAAGAGCGGGGGGCGGTCGGGGAGCTGTTTTTT.

The chain couples TRBV5-1 to TRBJ1-1; no firm D call. Trimming took off 0 bases at V and 2 bases at J, with 8 bases between the two ends. Germline lookup yields CDR1 SGHRS and CDR2 YFSETQ. The CDR3 covers 14 residues. CDR3 sequence reads: CASSLDQPNTEAFF. The CDR3 DNA reads TGCGCCAGCAGCTTGGATCAGCCTAACACTGAAGCTTTCTTT.